This T cell receptor beta chain was recovered during a study of shared clonotypes between healthy human individuals. Healthy HIV-negative adults with no recent acute infections or vaccinations were recruited as donors. Researchers partitioned CD4+ cells into CD45RA+ naive and CD45RA-negative memory subsets. The method was immunoSEQ multiplex PCR; TCRdb's version includes in-frame clones alone and lacks a portion of them. The top ten hold 1.5% to 2% of the sample, which has 600,000 to 700,000 clones, less than 80% seen once. CDR3 length: 12 residues. CDR1 and CDR2 (germline): MDHEN, SYDVKM. V shed 6 bases and J 3 bases; nucleotides not matched to a gene: 2. With respect to this clone: As yet, its antigen is unknown.

Study-wide points: Richness estimates generally favored naive over memory subsets.

The source of this sequence is a woman aged 30 to 39 in good health. The sample was memory CD4+ T cells sorted from blood. The subset denotes: CD45RA-negative fraction. This sequence joins TRBV28 and TRBJ2-7, with 7 bases fitting TRBD1. The CDR3: CASRDRIYEQYF. CDR3 bases: TGTGCCAGCAGGGACAGGATCTACGAGCAGTACTTC.